What follows are 5 T cell receptor beta chains derived from one specimen sequenced in a study of blood T cell repertoires in COVID-19. Clones were read by immunoSEQ multiplex PCR, and TCRdb kept only the in-frame ones, dropping some. The sample includes tens of thousands of clones, 87% of them seen just once. Sequenced input: peripheral blood. These TCRs come from a man aged 45 to 65 with active COVID-19.

The CDR3 is CASEEAANEKLFF. CDR3 DNA: TGTGCCAGCGAAGAGGCAGCTAATGAAAAACTGTTTTTT. J is TRBJ1-4 and V is TRBV28; no clear D gene. This CDR3 comprises 13 residues. The ends were cut back, 8 bases at V and 3 bases at J, with 10 bases in the middle. Germline loops: CDR1 MDHEN, CDR2 SYDVKM.

V usage is TRBV5-4 and J usage is TRBJ2-3, with TRBD1 as a possible D gene (5 bases). Per the germline V gene, CDR1 is SGHNT and CDR2 is YYREEE (reference sequence). Trimming removed 1 base from V and 3 bases from J, with 6 bases in between. This CDR3 comprises 13 residues. Here the CDR3 DNA reads TGTGCCAGCAGCTTGACAGGTACAGATACGCAGTATTTT. This gives the protein CASSLTGTDTQYF. Full variable domain (remainder filled in from reference TRBV5-4 and TRBJ2-3): ETGVTQSPTHLIKTRGQQVTLRCSSQSGHNTVSWYQQALGQGPQFIFQYYREEENGRGNFPPRFSGLQFPNYSSELNVNALELDDSALYLCASSLTGTDTQYFGPGTRLTVL.

The rearrangement links TRBV9 to TRBJ2-3; TRBD2 aligns across 7 bases. From germline, CDR1 is SGDLS and CDR2 YYNGEE. This CDR3 has 14 residues. The V and J ends lost 2 bases and 2 bases, in that order; junction bases with no gene match: 2. In nucleotides, the CDR3 is TGTGCCAGCAGCGTCCGGGACTACACAGATACGCAGTATTTT. It encodes CASSVRDYTDTQYF.

The V gene is TRBV4-3, the J gene TRBJ1-4; the match to TRBD1 covers 7 bases. The CDR3 has 16 amino acids. Germline CDR1 is LGHNA and CDR2 is YSLEER. V lost 3 bases and J lost 5; bases outside the gene matches: 9. CDR3 nucleotide sequence: TGCGCCAGCAGCCAGACCTGGACAGGCAGGAATGAAAAACTGTTTTTT. It specifies CASSQTWTGRNEKLFF.

This chain connects TRBV3-1 (or the pseudogene TRBV3-2) to TRBJ2-7, with a tentative D call TRBD2 (5 bases). CDR1 LGHDT and CDR2 YNNKEL come from the germline V gene (reference sequence). Trimming pared 4 bases from V and 0 bases from J, leaving 13 bases between. The CDR3 loop spans 15 amino acids. DNA of the CDR3: TGTGCCAGCAGCCCTCCGGGATTCCGCTCCTACGAGCAGTACTTC. Translating gives CASSPPGFRSYEQYF.